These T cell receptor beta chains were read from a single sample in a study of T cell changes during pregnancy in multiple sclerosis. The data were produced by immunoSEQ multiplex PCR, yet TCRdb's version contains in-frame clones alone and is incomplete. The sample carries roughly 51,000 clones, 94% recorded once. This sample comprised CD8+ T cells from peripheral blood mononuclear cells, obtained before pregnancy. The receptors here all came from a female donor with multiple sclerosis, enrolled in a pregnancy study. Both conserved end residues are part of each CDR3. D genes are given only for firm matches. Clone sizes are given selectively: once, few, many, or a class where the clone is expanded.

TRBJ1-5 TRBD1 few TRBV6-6 TGTGCCAGCAGTTACTCGGGACAGAATCAGCCCCAGCATTTT CASSYSGQNQPQHF
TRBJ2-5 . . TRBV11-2 TGTGCCAGCAGCCCGGACAGTCAAGAGACCCAGTACTTC CASSPDSQETQYF
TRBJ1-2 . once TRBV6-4 TGTGCCAGCAAAGCCCAGGGAACTAACTATGGCTACACCTTC CASKAQGTNYGYTF
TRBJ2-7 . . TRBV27 TGTGCCAGCAGTTTATCCCCTAGCTCCTACGAGCAGTACTTC CASSLSPSSYEQYF
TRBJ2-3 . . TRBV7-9 TGTGCCAGCAGCTTAGATTCTAGCACAGATACGCAGTATTTT CASSLDSSTDTQYF
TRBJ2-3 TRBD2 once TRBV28 TGTGCCAGCAGTTCCCTGGGACTAGCGGGAGCCATGATATTCACAGATACGCAGTATTTT CASSSLGLAGAMIFTDTQYF
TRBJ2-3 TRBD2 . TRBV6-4 TGTGCCAGCGGGAGGGAAAGCACAGATACGCAGTATTTT CASGRESTDTQYF
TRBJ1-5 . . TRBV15 TGTGCCACCAGCAGAGATCGGTCAGGAGGCCAGCCCCAGCATTTT CATSRDRSGGQPQHF
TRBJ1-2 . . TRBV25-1 TGTGCCAGCAGACCTACAGGGCTTATCTATGGCTACACCTTC CASRPTGLIYGYTF
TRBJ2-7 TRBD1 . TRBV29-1 TGCAGCGTTGAAGCCCCGGACAGGGCCGGGTACGAGCAGTACTTC CSVEAPDRAGYEQYF
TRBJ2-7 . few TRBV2 TGTGCCAGCAGTGTATCCTACGAGCAGTACTTC CASSVSYEQYF
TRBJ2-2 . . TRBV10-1 TGCGCCAGCAGTGACAGGGATCCCGGGGAGCTGTTTTTT CASSDRDPGELFF
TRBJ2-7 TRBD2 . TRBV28 TGTGCCAGCAGTCCGATGACTAGCGGGAGGGCGGGTGAGCAGTACTTC CASSPMTSGRAGEQYF
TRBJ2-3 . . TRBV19 TGTGCCAGTAGTATCGGGGTAGATACGCAGTATTTT CASSIGVDTQYF
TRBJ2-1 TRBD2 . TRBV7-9 TGTGCCAGCAGCTTAAGGGAACTAGCGGGAGTTCCCAATGAGCAGTTCTTC CASSLRELAGVPNEQFF
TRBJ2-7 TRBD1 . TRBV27 TGTGCCAGCAGTCTCCTAATGGACAGGGCCCACGAGCAGTACTTC CASSLLMDRAHEQYF
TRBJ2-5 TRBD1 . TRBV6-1 TGTGCCAGTAGAGGACAGGGCCAAGAGACCCAGTACTTC CASRGQGQETQYF
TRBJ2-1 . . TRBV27 TGTGCCAGCAGTGACCTAGCATCCTACGCGCAGTTCTTC CASSDLASYAQFF
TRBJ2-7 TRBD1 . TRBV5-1 TGCGCCAGCAGCCCGGGACAGGGGGCATACGAGCAGTACTTC CASSPGQGAYEQYF
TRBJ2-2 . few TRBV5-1 TGCGCCAGCAGTCCAGGGGATACGAACACCGGGGAGCTGTTTTTT CASSPGDTNTGELFF